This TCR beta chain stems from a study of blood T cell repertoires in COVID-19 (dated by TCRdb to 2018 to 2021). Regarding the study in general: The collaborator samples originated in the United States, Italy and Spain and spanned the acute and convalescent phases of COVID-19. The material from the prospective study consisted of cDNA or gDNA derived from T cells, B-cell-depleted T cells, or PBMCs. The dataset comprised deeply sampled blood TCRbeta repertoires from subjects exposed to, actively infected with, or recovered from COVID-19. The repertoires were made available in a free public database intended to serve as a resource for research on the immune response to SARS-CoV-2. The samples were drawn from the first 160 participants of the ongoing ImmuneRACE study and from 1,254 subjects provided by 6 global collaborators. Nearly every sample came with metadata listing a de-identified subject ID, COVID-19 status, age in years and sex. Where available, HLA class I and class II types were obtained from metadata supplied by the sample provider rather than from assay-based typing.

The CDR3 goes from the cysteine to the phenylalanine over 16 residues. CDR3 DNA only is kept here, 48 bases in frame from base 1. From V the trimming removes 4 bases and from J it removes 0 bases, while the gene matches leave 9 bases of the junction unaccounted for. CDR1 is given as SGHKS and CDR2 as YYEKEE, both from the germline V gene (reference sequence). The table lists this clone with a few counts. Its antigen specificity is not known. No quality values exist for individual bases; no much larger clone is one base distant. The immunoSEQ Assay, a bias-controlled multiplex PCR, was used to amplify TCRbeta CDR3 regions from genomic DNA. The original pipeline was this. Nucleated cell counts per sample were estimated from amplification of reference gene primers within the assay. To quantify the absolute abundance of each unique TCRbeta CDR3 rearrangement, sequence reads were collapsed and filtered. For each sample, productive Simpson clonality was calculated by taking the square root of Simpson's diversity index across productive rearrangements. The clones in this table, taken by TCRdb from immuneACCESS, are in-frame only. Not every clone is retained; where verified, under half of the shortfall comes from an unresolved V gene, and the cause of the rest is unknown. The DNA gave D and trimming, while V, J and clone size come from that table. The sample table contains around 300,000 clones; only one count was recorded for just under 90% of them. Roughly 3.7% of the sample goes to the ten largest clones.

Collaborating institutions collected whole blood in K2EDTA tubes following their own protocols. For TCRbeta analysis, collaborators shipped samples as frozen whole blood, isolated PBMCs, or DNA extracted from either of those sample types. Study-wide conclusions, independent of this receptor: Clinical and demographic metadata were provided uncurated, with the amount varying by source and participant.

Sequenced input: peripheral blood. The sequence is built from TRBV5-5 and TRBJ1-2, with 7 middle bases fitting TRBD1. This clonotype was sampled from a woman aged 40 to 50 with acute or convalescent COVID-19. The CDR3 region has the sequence CASSPPGQAANYGYTF. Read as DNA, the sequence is TGTGCCAGCAGCCCCCCTGGACAGGCAGCTAACTATGGCTACACCTTC.